These 30 T cell receptor beta chains were sequenced from one sample in a study of T cells after yellow fever vaccination. TCRdb processed the 5' RACE reads anew with MiXCR; each CDR3 protein has one entry. The sample holds some 320,000 distinct CDR3 sequences, 8.5% to 10% seen once. The input for sequencing was CD4+ T cells sorted from PBMCs, taken 5 days after the yellow fever booster vaccination. The receptors were gathered from a man aged 18-30 years who received the YFV17D yellow fever vaccine.

This clonotype has a count of ten or more. The J gene is TRBJ1-1, the V gene TRBV5-1, with 7 nucleotides matching TRBD1. CDR1 and CDR2 (germline): SGHRS, YFSETQ. V lost 0 bases to trimming and J lost 1 base; unmatched junction nucleotides: 3. The CDR3 has 15 amino acids. CDR3: CASSLGDRQNTEAFF. The CDR3 bases are TGCGCCAGCAGCTTGGGGGACAGACAGAACACTGAAGCTTTCTTT.

The rearrangement uses TRBV12-3 or TRBV12-4 and TRBJ2-6, with D possibly called TRBD1 or TRBD2 (5 bases each). Trimming removed 6 bases from V and 0 bases from J, with 9 bases in between. This CDR3 region has 15 residues. CDR3 sequence (DNA): TGTGCCAGCAGGGGACGGACCTCTGGGGCCAACGTCCTGACTTTC. Translation gives CASRGRTSGANVLTF.

The rearrangement links TRBV27 to TRBJ2-1, with 11 bases fitting TRBD2. V shed 5 bases, J shed 6 bases, and the junction held 9 bases outside the gene matches. The CDR3 has 16 amino acids. The germline V gene encodes CDR1 MNHEY and CDR2 SMNVEV (reference sequence). The CDR3: CASSLFTGLAANEQFF. The CDR3 coding sequence is TGTGCCAGCAGTCTGTTCACGGGACTAGCGGCCAATGAGCAGTTCTTC.

This clonotype was found a few times. This sequence joins TRBV20-1 and TRBJ2-7; the D gene could be TRBD1 or TRBD2 (5 bases each). CDR1 and CDR2 from the germline V gene are DFQATT and SNEGSKA (reference sequence). V lost 6 bases and J 2 bases, leaving 17 bases between the germline ends. The CDR3 is 14 amino acids. In DNA, the CDR3 is TGCAGTGCCGCACCCTCAGAGGGGACCTACGAGCAGTACTTC. Protein product: CSAAPSEGTYEQYF.

This clonotype was seen repeatedly, ten times or more. The gene calls are TRBV25-1 and TRBJ1-2; 9 bases match TRBD1. J was trimmed by 4 bases and V by 3 bases; bases with no gene match: 3. The germline V gene encodes CDR1 MGHDK and CDR2 SYGVNS. CDR3 length equals 14 residues. The CDR3 DNA sequence: TGTGCCAGCAGTGATGACAGGGGGTCCTATGGCTACACCTTC. Translated: CASSDDRGSYGYTF.

The chain combines TRBV6-1 with TRBJ1-1; D gene uncertain. The V end lost 3 bases, the J end lost 4 bases, and 12 bases lay between the germline ends. This CDR3 contains 14 residues. Germline values: CDR1 MNHNS, CDR2 SASEGT. CDR3 bases: TGTGCCAGCAGTGAGTTGGGATTGCCCACTGAAGCTTTCTTT. Residues: CASSELGLPTEAFF.

The rearrangement joins TRBV10-1 to TRBJ2-5; tentative D call: TRBD2 (6 bases). This CDR3 spans 14 amino acids. Germline assignment: CDR1 WNHNN and CDR2 SYGVQD (reference sequence). Trimming left V 6 bases short and J 0 bases short, with 11 bases between. Here the CDR3 reads CASSGGGYQETQYF. Here the CDR3 DNA reads TGCGCCAGCAGCGGAGGAGGGTACCAAGAGACCCAGTACTTC.

In this sample, this clonotype turned up a few times. The chain recombines TRBV5-1 with TRBJ1-4; D is undetermined. Germline loops: CDR1 SGHRS, CDR2 YFSETQ. V lost 5 bases and J 5 bases, leaving 13 bases between the germline ends. CDR3 size: 14 residues. CDR3: CASSLQQRNEKLFF. The CDR3 bases are TGCGCCAGCAGTCTCCAGCAGAGAAATGAAAAACTGTTTTTT.

This clonotype has only a few counts. V gene TRBV7-9 combines with J gene TRBJ2-5; TRBD2 matches at 7 bases. The germline V gene encodes CDR1 SEHNR and CDR2 FQNEAQ (reference sequence). The CDR3 sequence is 14 residues long. With V trimmed by 2 bases and J by 2 bases, 2 bases remained unmatched. DNA for the CDR3: TGTGCCAGCAGCTTACAAGCGGGGCAAGAGACCCAGTACTTC. This encodes CASSLQAGQETQYF.

The chain combines TRBV7-2 with TRBJ2-7, with D unclear. Germline V gene sequence: CDR1 SGHTA, CDR2 FQGNSA. Deletions cut 6 bases from V and 7 bases from J, with 19 bases between. CDR3 length: 14 amino acids. CDR3 protein: CASRYRRVTYEQYF. The CDR3 DNA is TGTGCCAGCAGATATAGACGGGTGACGTATGAGCAGTACTTC.

The chain links TRBV5-8 to TRBJ1-1; D not certain. Trimming took 4 bases from V and 8 from J, leaving 12 bases between them. Looked up from germline, CDR1 is SGHTS and CDR2 is YDEGEE. The CDR3 totals 12 residues. The CDR3 is CASSLSYSEAFF. The CDR3 bases are TGTGCCAGCAGCCTTTCCTACTCCGAAGCTTTCTTT.

This clonotype was counted between two and nine times. This chain joins TRBV9 and TRBJ2-5; D call uncertain. V lost 3 bases, J lost 5 bases, and 20 bases lay in between. CDR1 and CDR2 from the germline V gene are SGDLS and YYNGEE. This CDR3 is built from 16 residues. The CDR3 loop reads CASSDQGYSGSETQYF. The DNA for the CDR3 is TGTGCCAGCAGCGACCAAGGGTATTCGGGCTCGGAGACCCAGTACTTC.

This clonotype showed up just a few times. The rearrangement links TRBV20-1 to TRBJ1-4, with 9 bases lining up with TRBD1. The CDR3 contains 15 residues. Trimming at V came to 1 base and at J to 5 bases, leaving 5 bases not matched to a gene. Germline-derived CDR1 and CDR2 are DFQATT and SNEGSKA (reference sequence). The CDR3 nucleotides read TGCAGTGCTAGAGTCCGGGACAGGGCGAATGAAAAACTGTTTTTT. This gives the protein CSARVRDRANEKLFF.

This clonotype was counted between two and nine times. The V call is TRBV7-9, the J call TRBJ2-6; the D call may be TRBD1 or TRBD2 (6 bases each). Trimming pared 1 base from V and 0 bases from J, leaving 19 bases between. The V gene's germline CDR1 is SEHNR and CDR2 FQNEAQ (reference sequence). The length of the CDR3 is 20 residues. The CDR3 loop is CASSLVGGFGGPSGANVLTF. The CDR3 coding sequence is TGTGCCAGCAGCTTAGTAGGAGGGTTTGGGGGCCCCTCTGGGGCCAACGTCCTGACTTTC. Combining the CDR3 with reference TRBV7-9 and TRBJ2-6 gives the whole variable domain DTGVSQNPRHKITKRGQNVTFRCDPISEHNRLYWYRQTLGQGPEFLTYFQNEAQLEKSRLLSDRFSAERPKGSFSTLEIQRTEQGDSAMYLCASSLVGGFGGPSGANVLTFGAGSRLTVL.

This clonotype has more than one count but fewer than ten. The chain employs TRBV7-9 and TRBJ2-4; tentative D call: TRBD1 (7 bases). The germline gives CDR1 SEHNR, CDR2 FQNEAQ (reference sequence). The CDR3 extends over 17 amino acids. V lost 5 bases, J lost 0 bases, and 17 bases lay in between. In nucleotides, the CDR3 is TGTGCCAGCAGCCTCAGTGGCGGGACAGTAGCCAAAAACATTCAGTACTTC. It encodes CASSLSGGTVAKNIQYF.

This clonotype was seen only a few times. The gene calls are TRBV29-1 and TRBJ2-3; TRBD2 matches 10 bases. Germline CDR1 and CDR2: SQVTM and ANQGSEA. V gave up 4 bases and J gave up 5 bases; unmatched junction bases: 6. CDR3 size: 14 residues. The CDR3 coding sequence is TGCAGCGTTGGAAGCGGGGGGGCAAGAGATACGCAGTATTTT. It is translated as CSVGSGGARDTQYF.

The table lists this clonotype with many counts. This may arise from a read error, as a much more abundant clone is one base away. This sequence joins TRBV11-1 and TRBJ2-3, with D unresolved. Germline CDR1 and CDR2: SGHAT and FQDESV (reference sequence). The V end lost 1 base, the J end lost 7 bases, and 3 bases lay between the germline ends. The CDR3 extends over 11 amino acids. This CDR3 reads CASSLGHTQYF. In DNA form, the CDR3 reads TGTGCCAGCAGCTTAGGACATACGCAGTATTTT.

The chain carries TRBV10-3 and TRBJ1-1; TRBD1 is a possible D gene (6 bases). V lost 7 bases and J 6 bases, leaving 15 bases between the germline ends. Germline CDR1 is ENHRY and CDR2 is SYGVKD. The CDR3 covers 13 residues. CDR3: CAITGGLGAEAFF. The CDR3 DNA follows: TGTGCCATCACCGGGGGGCTCGGGGCTGAAGCTTTCTTT.

V and J are TRBV7-3 and TRBJ2-1, with 9 nucleotides matching TRBD2. Germline CDR1 SGHTA, CDR2 FQGTGA. After removal of 5 bases from V and 6 bases from J, the junction contained 8 bases not matched to a gene. The CDR3 loop spans 15 amino acids. CDR3 coding DNA: TGTGCCAGCAGCGCTCCGGGACTAGCTAGCAATGAGCAGTTCTTC. Its translation is CASSAPGLASNEQFF.

As DNA, the CDR3 is TGCAGTGTTTCCGGGACAGCGGAAGAGACCCAGTACTTC. This sequence encodes CSVSGTAEETQYF. The chain combines TRBV20-1 with TRBJ2-5, with 7 bases aligning to TRBD1. CDR3 size: 13 residues. CDR1 is DFQATT and CDR2 is SNEGSKA in the germline V gene (reference sequence). The J segment lost 3 bases and the V segment lost 7 bases, leaving 8 bases of the junction unmatched.

This clonotype was seen ten or more times. The V gene is TRBV5-1, the J gene TRBJ2-1, with TRBD2 matching over 8 bases. The germline V gene encodes CDR1 SGHRS and CDR2 YFSETQ. The CDR3 consists of 16 residues. The V segment lost 4 bases and the J segment 5 bases; nucleotides outside the gene matches: 11. The chain's CDR3 is CASSPLIAGKNNEQFF. CDR3 coding DNA: TGCGCCAGCAGCCCCCTAATAGCGGGGAAAAACAATGAGCAGTTCTTC.

The sample holds a few counts of this clonotype. The rearrangement uses TRBV7-2 and TRBJ1-5, with D perhaps matching TRBD1 (5 bases). V was clipped by 2 bases and J by 5 bases, with 10 bases between them. The CDR3 runs 14 residues. Germline V lookup: CDR1 SGHTA, CDR2 FQGNSA. DNA of the CDR3: TGTGCCAGCAGCTTAATGAAAGGGGATCAGCCCCAGCATTTT. It specifies CASSLMKGDQPQHF. The variable domain in full, completed from reference TRBV7-2 and TRBJ1-5, reads GAGVSQSPSNKVTEKGKDVELRCDPISGHTALYWYRQSLGQGLEFLIYFQGNSAPDKSGLPSDRFSAERTGGSVSTLTIQRTQQEDSAVYLCASSLMKGDQPQHFGDGTRLSIL.

Here the CDR3 reads CSARDRLGLPGDTQYF. Here the CDR3 DNA reads TGCAGTGCTAGAGATAGGCTGGGGCTCCCGGGAGATACGCAGTATTTT. The chain employs TRBV20-1 and TRBJ2-3, with TRBD1 as a possible D gene (5 bases). The length of the CDR3 is 16 residues. Trimming removed 0 bases from V and 5 bases from J, with 18 bases in between. Germline lookup yields CDR1 DFQATT and CDR2 SNEGSKA (reference sequence).

This clonotype was detected a few times. J is TRBJ2-3 and V is TRBV25-1, with D tentatively TRBD2 (6 bases). The V end lost 3 bases, the J end lost 5 bases, and 18 bases lay between the germline ends. This CDR3 contains 16 residues. Germline lookup yields CDR1 MGHDK and CDR2 SYGVNS. In DNA form, the CDR3 reads TGTGCCAGCAGTGACCCCGGAGGGCCAGGCTTAGATACGCAGTATTTT. It translates to CASSDPGGPGLDTQYF.

The chain couples TRBV4-2 to TRBJ1-5, with D perhaps TRBD1 (5 bases). The germline V and J ends were trimmed by 2 bases and 5 bases, with 16 bases remaining between them. Germline values: CDR1 LGHNA, CDR2 YNFKEQ. The CDR3 length is 16 residues. The CDR3 DNA is TGTGCCAGCAGCCAACCCTCCGGGACCGAGGATCAGCCCCAGCATTTT. This encodes CASSQPSGTEDQPQHF.

Notes on this clonotype: Its ends do not fully match the called genes, so a read error is possible. The rearrangement uses TRBV7-7 and TRBJ2-5, with D perhaps given as TRBD1 or TRBD2 (5 bases each). Per germline, CDR1 SSHAT and CDR2 FNYEAQ (reference sequence). This CDR3 is 14 amino acids long. The CDR3 region has the DNA TGTGCTAGCAGCCGGGACCTCACACAAGAGACCCAGTACTTC. Protein: CASSRDLTQETQYF.

This clonotype turned up a few times. The V and J genes are TRBV6-5 and TRBJ1-2; D is undetermined. This CDR3 is built from 14 residues. The germline V and J ends were trimmed by 6 bases and 8 bases, with 19 bases remaining between them. Per germline, CDR1 MNHEY and CDR2 SVGAGI. CDR3 sequence (DNA): TGTGCCAGCAGGCCTGTGTCAGCCCCTGACGGCTACACCTTC. Its translation is CASRPVSAPDGYTF.

The CDR3 DNA sequence: TGTGCCAGCAACCTAGGGGGGCCAGGAAACACCATATATTTT. Protein product: CASNLGGPGNTIYF. The chain uses TRBV7-2 and TRBJ1-3, with D perhaps matching TRBD1 (6 bases). V lost 7 bases and J 4 bases, leaving 14 bases between the germline ends. The CDR3 has 14 residues. Germline lookup yields CDR1 SGHTA and CDR2 FQGNSA.

This clonotype was counted at least ten times. V usage is TRBV5-1 and J usage is TRBJ1-1; D not certain. Trimming took 4 bases from V and 1 from J, leaving 8 bases between them. Per germline, CDR1 SGHRS and CDR2 YFSETQ. The CDR3 extends over 13 amino acids. The DNA of the CDR3 is TGCGCCAGCAGCATGGAGGGGAACACTGAAGCTTTCTTT. Protein sequence: CASSMEGNTEAFF.

This clonotype has a handful of counts. The chain links TRBV20-1 to TRBJ1-2; D is undetermined. Trimming shortened V by 6 bases and J by 4 bases, and 12 bases separated the two germline ends. Looked up from germline, CDR1 is DFQATT and CDR2 is SNEGSKA (reference sequence). The CDR3 runs to 12 residues. The CDR3 spells CSAHYITYGYTF. CDR3 bases: TGCAGTGCCCACTACATAACCTATGGCTACACCTTC.